The clone carrying this T cell receptor (beta chain) is a singleton in its sample. Per the original data handling: How many nucleated cells were present was estimated from reference gene primer amplification. Sequenced by immunoSEQ multiplex PCR; TCRdb stores in-frame clones only, minus some. The V and J calls and clone size come from that table; D and trimming were worked out from the DNA. The data hold around 65,000 clones, with about three quarters observed a single time. The data belong to a study of blood T cell repertoires in COVID-19. Study as a whole: Specimens from acute and convalescent COVID-19 originated in the United States, Italy and Spain. From T cells, B-cell-depleted T cells, or PBMCs came the material, which was cDNA or gDNA.

The CDR3 runs to 15 residues. With V trimmed by 7 bases and J by 6 bases, 16 bases remained unmatched. CDR1 is SQVTM and CDR2 is ANQGSEA in the germline V gene. The receptor was derived from an older man with acute or convalescent COVID-19. V is TRBV29-1 and J is TRBJ2-7, with TRBD1 identical over 9 bases. Sample: peripheral blood. Here the CDR3 reads CSATLRGQGAGEQYF. In nucleotides, the CDR3 is TGCAGCGCCACCTTGAGGGGACAGGGTGCGGGCGAGCAGTACTTC.